This T cell receptor (beta chain) was observed in a study of T-cell memory formation after mild COVID-19. Study-wide results and caveats: The finding that pre-infection memory included some responding clones suggested that cross-reactive memory joined. The study found contracting CD4+ clones mainly in CM and EM and contracting CD8+ clones in EMRA.

TCRdb called the 5' RACE reads again in MiXCR, with one record for every CDR3 protein. Found here are just over 150,000 distinct CDR3 sequences, about 28% of them singletons; the top ten hold 12%. There are a few counts of this clonotype. The antigen is not known. This receptor was taken from an adult woman who had mild COVID-19 (a few samples of this study predate the infection). Cell type and time point are not known. The source material was PBMCs or a T cell subset sorted from them (not recorded which).

Written as DNA, the CDR3 is TGTGCCAGCAGTTTAGGAGATCCAGGGAAGACCGGGGAGCTGTTTTTT. This encodes CASSLGDPGKTGELFF. J is TRBJ2-2 and V is TRBV12-3 or TRBV12-4; possible D gene TRBD1, 5 bases. Trimming cost V 1 base and J 5 bases, with 14 bases left between them. The CDR3 has 16 amino acids.